The clone carrying this TCR beta chain was seen ten or more times. Its antigen is currently unknown. This sample was taken from a study of metastatic and nonmetastatic thyroid tumors. Overall study: Malignant thyroid and benign thyroid patients provided blood and tumor or nodule tissue whose repertoires were compared.

No patient received treatment before thyroid surgery. CDR1 is SNHLY, CDR2 FYNNEI, per germline. The CDR3 loop spans 14 amino acids. V was shortened by 5 bases and J by 4 bases, with 12 bases between the two germline ends. Original processing notes: CDR3 differences across clinicopathological groups were used to build a distant-metastasis classifier for papillary thyroid cancer. TCRdb re-called the PCR reads with MiXCR. TCRdb, not the authors, supplied the V and J calls. This sample has tens of thousands of clones, with approximately 15% found just once. Findings and caveats of the study: It was reported that TCR beta diversity was significantly higher in malignant thyroid tumors than benign nodules, in blood and tumor.

Sequenced: blood. The chain recombines TRBV2 with TRBJ1-3; perhaps TRBD1 as D (6 bases). This TCR was recovered from a female donor with papillary thyroid cancer or a benign thyroid nodule (not recorded which). Some clones in this sample may be carry-over from other donors' samples. The CDR3 nucleotides read TGTGCCAGCAGTTGGGGAGACAGGGGAAACACCATATATTTT. The encoded protein is CASSWGDRGNTIYF.